The rows below give T cell receptor beta chains drawn from one sample of a study of post-analysis software for immune sequencing data. Each CDR3 protein gets one entry after TCRdb re-called the PCR reads with MiXCR. The sample has approximately 440,000 distinct CDR3 sequences; nearly 45% are singletons. Material: blood. All receptors derive from a girl aged 5-17 years with multiple sclerosis. Both conserved end residues are part of each CDR3. The order of the fields is V gene, clone size, D gene, J gene, CDR3 DNA, CDR3 protein. The D gene is left open where the match is weak. Part of the rows lack a size; the others show once, few, many or a class for expanded clones.

TRBV28	NA	NA	TRBJ2-7	TGTGCCAGCAGTTTATACCCCGGCACCTACGAGCAGTACTTC	CASSLYPGTYEQYF
TRBV20-1	NA	NA	TRBJ2-1	TGCAGTGCTCCGGGGAGCAATGAGCAGTTCTTC	CSAPGSNEQFF
TRBV12-3/TRBV12-4	NA	NA	TRBJ1-6	TGTGCCAGCAGTTTAACAGGCCCAAATTCACCCCTCCACTTT	CASSLTGPNSPLHF
TRBV4-2	NA	NA	TRBJ1-2	TGTGCCAGCAGCCAAGATGGTGCTATCAAGCAAGGCTACACCTTC	CASSQDGAIKQGYTF
TRBV6-5	NA	TRBD1	TRBJ1-2	TGTGCCAGCAGTCCCGGGACAGCCCTGAACTATGGCTACACCTTC	CASSPGTALNYGYTF
TRBV7-3	few	NA	TRBJ2-3	TGTGCCAGCAGCTTGATAGACCGCACAGATACGCAGTATTTT	CASSLIDRTDTQYF
TRBV20-1	NA	TRBD2	TRBJ2-3	TGCAGTGCTAGGTTAGCGGGAGATACAGATACGCAGTATTTT	CSARLAGDTDTQYF
TRBV7-2	few	TRBD1	TRBJ2-7	TGTGCCAGCAGTCCGAGGACAGGTAATACCTACGAGCAGTACTTC	CASSPRTGNTYEQYF
TRBV24-1	NA	NA	TRBJ2-3	TGTGCCACCAGTGATTTTGGCACAGATACGCAGTATTTT	CATSDFGTDTQYF
TRBV9	few	NA	TRBJ1-2	TGTGCCAGCAGCGGCCTACAGGGATCTCACTATGGCTACACCTTC	CASSGLQGSHYGYTF
TRBV6-6	few	NA	TRBJ2-5	TGTGCCAGCAGTTTAGCGGACAGCCTTGAGGAGACCCAGTACTTC	CASSLADSLEETQYF
TRBV29-1	NA	TRBD1	TRBJ2-5	TGCAGCGTTGCGGGACAGGGCCTCCAAGAGACCCAGTACTTC	CSVAGQGLQETQYF
TRBV29-1	few	NA	TRBJ2-7	TGCAGCGTTGCCCCCGCTGTATCCTACGAGCAGTACTTC	CSVAPAVSYEQYF
TRBV7-9	few	NA	TRBJ2-4	TGTGCCAGCAGCCCCGCGGAGAAACCAAACATTCAGTACTTC	CASSPAEKPNIQYF
TRBV10-3	NA	TRBD2	TRBJ2-7	TGTGCCATCAGTGAGGGACTAGCCTCCGCTGGGCAGTACTTC	CAISEGLASAGQYF
TRBV20-1	NA	TRBD2	TRBJ2-7	TGCAGTGCTGGGACTAGCGGGAGAGGCTACGAGCAGTACTTC	CSAGTSGRGYEQYF
TRBV3-1	few	TRBD2	TRBJ2-7	TGTGCCAGCAGCCAGGAGGCGGGAGGGGATTACGAGCAGTACTTC	CASSQEAGGDYEQYF
TRBV27	once	TRBD2	TRBJ2-1	TGTGCCAGCAGTTTGCCCTTTCAGACTAGCGTCTACAATGAGCAGTTCTTC	CASSLPFQTSVYNEQFF
TRBV20-1	few	NA	TRBJ2-7	TGCAGTGCTCAGAAGGGGAACGAGCAGTACTTC	CSAQKGNEQYF
TRBV20-1	few	NA	TRBJ2-7	TGCAGTGCTAGTGAAAACGGGCCCCCCTACGAGCAGTACTTC	CSASENGPPYEQYF
TRBV7-9	NA	TRBD2	TRBJ2-7	TGTGCCAGCAGGGCACTAGCGGGAGTATCCTACGAGCAGTACTTC	CASRALAGVSYEQYF
TRBV7-3	few	NA	TRBJ2-5	TGTGCCAGCAGCCCCCTATGGGCCCCTCAAGAGACCCAGTACTTC	CASSPLWAPQETQYF
TRBV6-1	NA	TRBD2	TRBJ2-1	TGTGCCAGCAGTGAAAGACTAGCGGGAGATGGGGATGAGCAGTTCTTC	CASSERLAGDGDEQFF
TRBV20-1	NA	TRBD1	TRBJ2-7	TGCAGTGGAGAAAGGACAGGCGATAAACCCTACGAGCAGTACTTC	CSGERTGDKPYEQYF
TRBV5-1	NA	TRBD1	TRBJ1-2	TGCGCCAGCAGCTTCGGACAGGCCTCCTATGGCTACACCTTC	CASSFGQASYGYTF
TRBV12-3/TRBV12-4	few	TRBD2	TRBJ2-5	TGTGCCAGCAGTTTATCGATGGGACTAGCGGGAGGGCCGCGTGAGACCCAGTACTTC	CASSLSMGLAGGPRETQYF
TRBV7-2	NA	TRBD1	TRBJ1-1	TGTGCCAGCAGTTGGACAGGGAAGGGCACTGAAGCTTTCTTT	CASSWTGKGTEAFF
TRBV6-2/TRBV6-3	few	NA	TRBJ2-5	TGTGCCAGCAGTTACCTATCCATGACAGTCGATCGAGAGACCCAGTACTTC	CASSYLSMTVDRETQYF
TRBV29-1	NA	TRBD2	TRBJ2-1	TGCAGCGCTCGGGAGGCCAGGGACAATGAGCAGTTCTTC	CSAREARDNEQFF
TRBV7-6	few	NA	TRBJ1-1	TGTGCCAGCAGCCCCGGAAAGGCGGACACTGAAGCTTTCTTT	CASSPGKADTEAFF
TRBV10-3	NA	TRBD2	TRBJ2-1	TGTGCCATCCGGGCTAGCGGGGGTTACAATGAGCAGTTCTTC	CAIRASGGYNEQFF
TRBV7-9	NA	NA	TRBJ2-7	TGTGCCAGCAGCCCACCCGCGGACCTCTACGAGCAGTACTTC	CASSPPADLYEQYF
TRBV18	NA	TRBD1	TRBJ1-1	TGTGCCAGCTCACAGGGACAGCAGGAAGCTTTCTTT	CASSQGQQEAFF
TRBV20-1	NA	NA	TRBJ1-6	TGCAGTGCTCGAGCGCACGACGTTTCATCATCCCTCCACTTT	CSARAHDVSSSLHF
TRBV7-9	NA	NA	TRBJ2-3	TGTGCCAGCAGCTTCCCGACCACAGATACGCAGTATTTT	CASSFPTTDTQYF